This T cell receptor (beta chain) appears in the sequencing data of a study of blood T cell repertoires in COVID-19. Overall study context: The United States, Italy and Spain were the sources of the acute and convalescent COVID-19 samples. T cells, B-cell-depleted T cells, or PBMCs supplied cDNA or gDNA.

In the original analysis: Using reference gene primer amplification, nucleated cell counts were estimated. TCRdb keeps only in-frame clones here, not all; method: immunoSEQ multiplex PCR. Clone size and V and J calls were adopted from that table, with D and trimming inferred from the DNA. The data contain some 190,000 clones, 88% of them singletons. This clone is a singleton in its sample. The receptor's source is a man aged 30 to 39 with acute or convalescent COVID-19. The sequenced sample consisted of peripheral blood.

CDR3 bases: TGTGCCAGCAGCGCCCGCGACCTAGCGGGGGGCAATGAGCAGTTCTTC. Its translation is CASSARDLAGGNEQFF. V usage is TRBV9 and J usage is TRBJ2-1; TRBD2 matches 11 bases. V dropped 3 bases and J dropped 6; count of bases not matched to a gene: 8. The germline V gene has CDR1 SGDLS and CDR2 YYNGEE. The CDR3 is 16 residues long.